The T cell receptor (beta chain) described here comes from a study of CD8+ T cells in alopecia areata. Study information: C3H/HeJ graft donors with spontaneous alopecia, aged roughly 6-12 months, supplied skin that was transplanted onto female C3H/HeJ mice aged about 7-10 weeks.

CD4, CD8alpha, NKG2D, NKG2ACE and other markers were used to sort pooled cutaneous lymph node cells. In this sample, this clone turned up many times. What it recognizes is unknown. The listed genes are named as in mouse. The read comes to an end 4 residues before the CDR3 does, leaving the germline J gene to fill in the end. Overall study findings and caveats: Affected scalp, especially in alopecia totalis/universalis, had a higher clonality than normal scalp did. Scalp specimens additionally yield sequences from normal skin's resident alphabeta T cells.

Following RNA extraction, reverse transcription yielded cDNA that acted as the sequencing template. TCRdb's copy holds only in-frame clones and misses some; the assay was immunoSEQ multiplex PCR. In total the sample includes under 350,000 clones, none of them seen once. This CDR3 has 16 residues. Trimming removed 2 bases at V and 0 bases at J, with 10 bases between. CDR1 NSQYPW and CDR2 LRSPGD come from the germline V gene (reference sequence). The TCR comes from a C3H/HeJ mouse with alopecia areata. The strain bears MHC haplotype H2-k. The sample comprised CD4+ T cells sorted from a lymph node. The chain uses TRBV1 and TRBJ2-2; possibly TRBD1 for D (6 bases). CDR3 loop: CTCSAQGQTNTGQLYF. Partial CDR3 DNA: TGCACCTGCAGTGCACAGGGACAAACAAACACCGGG.